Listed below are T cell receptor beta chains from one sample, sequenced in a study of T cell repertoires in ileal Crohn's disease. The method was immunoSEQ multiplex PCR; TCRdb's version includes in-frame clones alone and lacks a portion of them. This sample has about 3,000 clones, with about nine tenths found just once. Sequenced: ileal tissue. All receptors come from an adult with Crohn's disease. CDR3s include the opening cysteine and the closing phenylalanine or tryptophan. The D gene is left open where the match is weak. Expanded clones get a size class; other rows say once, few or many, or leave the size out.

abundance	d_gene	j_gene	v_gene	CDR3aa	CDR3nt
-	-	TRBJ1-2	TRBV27	CASSYAGTYGYTF	TGTGCCAGCAGTTATGCAGGGACCTATGGCTACACCTTC
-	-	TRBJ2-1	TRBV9	CASSVDSRIDNEQFF	TGTGCCAGCAGCGTAGATTCACGGATAGACAATGAGCAGTTCTTC
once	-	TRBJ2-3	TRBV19	CASSITYRTSTDTQYF	TGTGCCAGTAGTATCACGTACCGGACTAGCACAGATACGCAGTATTTT
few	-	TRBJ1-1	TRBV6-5	CASSYGGGPGTEAFF	TGTGCCAGCAGTTACGGTGGGGGGCCGGGGACTGAAGCTTTCTTT
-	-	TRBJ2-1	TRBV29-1	CSVFSPTGYNEQFF	TGCAGCGTTTTTTCTCCCACAGGGTACAATGAGCAGTTCTTC
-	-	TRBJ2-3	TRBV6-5	CASSYTREGPDTQYF	TGTGCCAGCAGTTACACCCGAGAGGGACCAGATACGCAGTATTTT
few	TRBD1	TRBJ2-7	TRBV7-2	CASSTDRGRYEQYF	TGTGCCAGCAGCACTGACAGGGGCCGATACGAGCAGTACTTC
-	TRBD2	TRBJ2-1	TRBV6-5	CASSAGLATSQFF	TGTGCCAGCAGTGCGGGACTAGCGACGTCACAGTTCTTC
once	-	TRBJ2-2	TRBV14	CASSQDVGAGELFF	TGTGCCAGCAGCCAAGATGTCGGCGCCGGGGAGCTGTTTTTT
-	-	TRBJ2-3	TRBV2	CASFGGASTLTDTQYF	TGTGCCAGCTTTGGGGGCGCTAGTACCCTAACAGATACGCAGTATTTT
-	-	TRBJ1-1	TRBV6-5	CASRPDSPRTTEAFF	TGTGCCAGCAGACCAGACAGCCCAAGAACCACTGAAGCTTTCTTT
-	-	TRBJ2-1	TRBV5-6	CASSSRGSGSSYNEQFF	TGTGCCAGCAGCTCCAGGGGTTCGGGCAGCTCCTACAATGAGCAGTTCTTC
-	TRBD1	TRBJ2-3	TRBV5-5	CATGRDRTQYF	TGTGCCACCGGCCGGGACAGGACGCAGTATTTT
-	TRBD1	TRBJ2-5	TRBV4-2	CASSQDQGAQETQYF	TGTGCCAGCAGCCAAGACCAGGGGGCTCAAGAGACCCAGTACTTC
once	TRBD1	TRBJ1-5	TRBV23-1	CASSQVGTGDQPQHF	TGCGCCAGCAGTCAAGTCGGGACAGGGGATCAGCCCCAGCATTTT
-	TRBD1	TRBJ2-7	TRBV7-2	CASSSSGQGTYEQYF	TGTGCCAGCAGCTCGTCGGGACAGGGGACCTACGAGCAGTACTTC
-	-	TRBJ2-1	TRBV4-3	CASTDGEEQFF	TGCGCCAGCACCGACGGGGAGGAGCAGTTCTTC
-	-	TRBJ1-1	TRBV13	CASSPPRELNTEAFF	TGTGCCAGCAGCCCACCCCGGGAGTTGAACACTGAAGCTTTCTTT
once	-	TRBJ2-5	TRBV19	CASSISGQETQYF	TGTGCCAGTAGTATCTCCGGGCAAGAGACCCAGTACTTC
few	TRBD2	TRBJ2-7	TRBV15	CATSRDPSGGSHEQYF	TGTGCCACCAGCAGGGACCCTAGCGGGGGGTCACACGAGCAGTACTTC
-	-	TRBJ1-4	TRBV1	CTSSQEIMFRDEKLFF	TGCACCAGCAGCCAGGAAATCATGTTTAGGGATGAAAAACTGTTTTTT
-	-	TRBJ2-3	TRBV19	CASRRGDGGTDTQYF	TGTGCCAGTAGGCGAGGGGATGGAGGCACAGATACGCAGTATTTT
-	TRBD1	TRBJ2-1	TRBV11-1	CASRTGQSYNEQFF	TGTGCCAGCAGGACGGGACAGTCCTACAATGAGCAGTTCTTC
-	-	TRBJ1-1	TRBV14	CASSQAGDEAFF	TGTGCCAGCAGCCAAGCAGGGGATGAAGCTTTCTTT
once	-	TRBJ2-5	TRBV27	CASSLSRWETQYF	TGTGCCAGCAGTTTATCTCGGTGGGAGACCCAGTACTTC
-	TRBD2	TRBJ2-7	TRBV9	CASSPGNSGGLYF	TGTGCCAGCAGCCCAGGGAATAGCGGGGGTTTATACTTC
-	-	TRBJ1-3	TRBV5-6	CASSLFGEGGFGNTIYF	TGTGCCAGCAGCTTGTTTGGAGAAGGGGGGTTTGGAAACACCATATATTTT
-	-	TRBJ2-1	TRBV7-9	CASSLRGREDEQFF	TGTGCCAGCAGCTTAAGGGGGCGGGAGGATGAGCAGTTCTTC